Following are 32 T cell receptor beta chains from one sample sequenced in a study of blood T cell repertoires in COVID-19. The table came from immunoSEQ multiplex PCR; TCRdb's copy has only in-frame clones and leaves some out. This sample has 130,000 to 150,000 clones, with approximately 80% found just once. Sequenced material: peripheral blood. Every receptor here comes from a human donor in a cohort sampled during active COVID-19.

The genes are TRBV28 and TRBJ2-7, with a weak D call TRBD2 (5 bases). The CDR3 consists of 17 residues. Germline V gene data show CDR1 as MDHEN and CDR2 as SYDVKM. Trimming took off 2 bases at V and 2 bases at J, with 19 bases between the two ends. The DNA for the CDR3 is TGTGCCAGCAGTTTAAAGGGAGTATCAGCGCGCGCCTACGAGCAGTACTTC. This sequence encodes CASSLKGVSARAYEQYF.

Many counts were recorded for this clone. The chain combines TRBV5-8 with TRBJ1-5; 7 nucleotides agree with TRBD1. CDR1 is SGHTS and CDR2 is YDEGEE in the germline V gene. The length of the CDR3 is 16 residues. J lost 0 bases, V lost 4 bases, and 7 bases had no gene match. The CDR3, as DNA: TGTGCCAGCAGCCGAGGGACAGCTCATAGCAATCAGCCCCAGCATTTT. It translates to CASSRGTAHSNQPQHF.

CDR3 residues: CASMVASNTEAFF. The DNA for the CDR3 is TGTGCCAGCATGGTGGCATCGAACACTGAAGCTTTCTTT. The chain employs TRBV6-5 and TRBJ1-1; no definite D call. Trimming left V 7 bases short and J 1 base short, with 10 bases between. There are 13 residues in the CDR3. CDR1 is MNHEY and CDR2 is SVGAGI in the germline V gene.

This rearrangement joins TRBV4-1 to TRBJ1-6, with unresolved D. The V end lost 2 bases, the J end lost 0 bases, and 17 bases lay between the germline ends. The CDR3 extends over 19 amino acids. In germline, CDR1 is MGHRA, CDR2 YSYEKL. The CDR3 here is CASSQSQFSQSSYNSPLHF. In nucleotides, the CDR3 is TGCGCCAGCAGCCAATCCCAGTTTTCACAGAGCTCCTATAATTCACCCCTCCACTTT.

The V call is TRBV30, the J call TRBJ1-6; D remains unclear. Trimming pared 0 bases from V and 8 bases from J, leaving 17 bases between. The CDR3 runs 16 residues. Germline CDR1 GTSNPN, CDR2 SVGIG (reference sequence). CDR3 residues: CAWSVLGAGQDSPLHF. As DNA, the CDR3 is TGTGCCTGGAGTGTACTGGGCGCGGGTCAGGATTCACCCCTCCACTTT.

The chain employs TRBV19 and TRBJ2-2; the D is unclear. In germline, CDR1 is LNHDA, CDR2 SQIVND (reference sequence). V was cut by 8 bases and J by 6 bases, with 10 bases left in between. CDR3 length: 12 residues. Here the CDR3 reads CASRQVPGELFF. DNA of the CDR3: TGTGCCAGTCGCCAGGTGCCCGGGGAGCTGTTTTTT.

V gene TRBV6-6 combines with J gene TRBJ1-2; D not resolved. The CDR3 spans 14 residues. Germline V gene data show CDR1 as MNHNY and CDR2 as SVGAGI (reference sequence). V lost 0 bases, J lost 8 bases, and 13 bases lay in between. The CDR3 region has the DNA TGTGCCAGCAGTTACTCAGACCGACTAATGGGCTACACCTTC. It specifies CASSYSDRLMGYTF.

In its sample, this clone was seen once. J is TRBJ1-1 and V is TRBV7-3; TRBD1 aligns across 7 bases. Germline CDR1 is SGHTA and CDR2 is FQGTGA. The trim removed 1 base at V and 0 bases at J, leaving 8 bases unmatched. The CDR3 loop spans 17 amino acids. The CDR3 region is CASSLILRGTVNTEAFF. The CDR3 DNA is TGTGCCAGCAGCTTAATTCTCCGCGGGACAGTGAACACTGAAGCTTTCTTT. The full variable domain, completed using reference TRBV7-3 and TRBJ1-1, is GAGVSQTPSNKVTEKGKYVELRCDPISGHTALYWYRQSLGQGPEFLIYFQGTGAADDSGLPNDRFFAVRPEGSVSTLKIQRTERGDSAVYLCASSLILRGTVNTEAFFGQGTRLTVV.

The chain couples TRBV19 to TRBJ2-3; TRBD2 matches at 13 bases. Germline V lookup: CDR1 LNHDA, CDR2 SQIVND (reference sequence). The V segment lost 4 bases and the J segment 6 bases; nucleotides outside the gene matches: 4. The CDR3 extends over 15 amino acids. CDR3 sequence reads: CASSKTSGGTDTQYF. The CDR3 region has the DNA TGTGCCAGTAGTAAGACTAGCGGGGGGACGGATACGCAGTATTTT.

The chain links TRBV7-2 to TRBJ2-5, with TRBD2 identical over 11 bases. This CDR3 comprises 15 residues. The ends lost 4 bases at V and 4 bases at J; junction bases unmatched: 5. Germline lookup yields CDR1 SGHTA and CDR2 FQGNSA. The CDR3 region has the DNA TGTGCCAGCAGCTCAACTAGCGGGGGTGGAGAGACCCAGTACTTC. Translating it yields CASSSTSGGGETQYF.

The CDR3 sequence is CASSFYGGGTDTQYF. The CDR3 DNA reads TGTGCCAGCAGTTTTTACGGGGGTGGCACAGATACGCAGTATTTT. J is TRBJ2-3 and V is TRBV6-9; D perhaps matches TRBD2 (6 bases). This CDR3 spans 15 amino acids. Between the trimmed V and J ends, which lost 4 bases and 1 base, there was a span of 12 bases. Germline CDR1 and CDR2: MNHGY and SVAAGI.

The chain couples TRBV5-6 to TRBJ2-2; the D gene is possibly TRBD1 (6 bases). The V and J ends lost 4 bases and 5 bases respectively, with 9 bases between them. Germline V lookup: CDR1 SGHDT, CDR2 YYEEEE. The CDR3 has 13 residues. CDR3 coding DNA: TGTGCCAGCAGCCGGGACATTACCGGGGAGCTGTTTTTT. Its protein product is CASSRDITGELFF.

V usage is TRBV7-8 and J usage is TRBJ1-4; 9 bases match TRBD1. Germline assignment: CDR1 SGHVS and CDR2 FQNEAQ. The V and J ends lost 4 bases and 4 bases, in that order; junction bases with no gene match: 4. CDR3 length equals 15 residues. The CDR3 DNA follows: TGTGCCAGCAGCTCCCGGACAGGGGATAATGAAAAACTGTTTTTT. This encodes CASSSRTGDNEKLFF.

CDR3 DNA sequence: TGTGCCAGCAGCTTGCAGGGGGCCGACGAGCAGTACTTC. Protein product: CASSLQGADEQYF. The rearrangement uses TRBV5-5 and TRBJ2-7; 8 bases align to TRBD1. V shed 1 base, J shed 5 bases, and the junction held 2 bases outside the gene matches. This CDR3 region has 13 residues. Germline V gene sequence: CDR1 SGHKS, CDR2 YYEKEE (reference sequence).

This clone came up once. This chain connects TRBV11-2 to TRBJ2-5, with 8 nucleotides matching TRBD1. This CDR3 has 15 residues. J was trimmed by 2 bases and V by 2 bases; bases with no gene match: 4. The germline gives CDR1 SGHAT, CDR2 FQNNGV. CDR3 region: CASSLRTGWQETQYF. In DNA form, the CDR3 reads TGTGCCAGCAGCTTAAGGACAGGGTGGCAAGAGACCCAGTACTTC.

The gene calls are TRBV9 and TRBJ2-1; 9 bases match TRBD1. Unmatched junction bases numbered 2, after V lost 3 bases and J lost 1 base. The CDR3 sequence is 15 residues long. The V gene's germline CDR1 is SGDLS and CDR2 YYNGEE. CDR3 in amino acids: CASSGGTGSYNEQFF. The CDR3 bases are TGTGCCAGCAGCGGCGGGACAGGGTCCTACAATGAGCAGTTCTTC.

This clone was recorded at least ten times. V and J are TRBV5-1 and TRBJ2-1; possible D gene TRBD1, 5 bases. The CDR3 sequence is 13 residues long. The germline V gene has CDR1 SGHRS and CDR2 YFSETQ. V lost 2 bases, J lost 10 bases, and 13 bases lay in between. CDR3 bases: TGCGCCAGCAGCTTTTCCTCAGGGTGGGAGCAGTTCTTC. Translated, it gives CASSFSSGWEQFF.

V gene TRBV30 combines with J gene TRBJ1-5, with D perhaps TRBD1 (6 bases). Trimming left V 4 bases short and J 2 bases short, with 12 bases between. Germline values: CDR1 GTSNPN, CDR2 SVGIG (reference sequence). The CDR3 contains 14 residues. CDR3 amino acids: CAWNQGNGNQPQHF. The CDR3 DNA follows: TGTGCCTGGAACCAGGGGAATGGCAATCAGCCCCAGCATTTT.

This clone came up once. J is TRBJ2-2 and V is TRBV5-1; 11 nucleotides agree with TRBD2. The germline CDR1 and CDR2 sequences are SGHRS and YFSETQ. CDR3 size: 18 residues. With 1 base clipped from V and 0 bases from J, the junction kept 5 bases outside the gene matches. DNA of the CDR3: TGCGCCAGCAGCTTGAAACTAGCGGGGGCCACGAACACCGGGGAGCTGTTTTTT. Protein: CASSLKLAGATNTGELFF. Full variable domain (rest looked up from reference TRBV5-1 and TRBJ2-2): KAGVTQTPRYLIKTRGQQVTLSCSPISGHRSVSWYQQTPGQGLQFLFEYFSETQRNKGNFPGRFSGRQFSNSRSEMNVSTLELGDSALYLCASSLKLAGATNTGELFFGEGSRLTVL.

This clone occurred a few times. The CDR3 region is CASSSITDSETEAFF. DNA for the CDR3: TGTGCCAGTAGTTCAATTACGGACAGCGAGACTGAAGCTTTCTTT. The chain couples TRBV19 to TRBJ1-1, with D perhaps TRBD1 (6 bases). Trimming took off 5 bases at V and 5 bases at J, with 18 bases between the two ends. Germline assignment: CDR1 LNHDA and CDR2 SQIVND (reference sequence). The CDR3 runs 15 residues.

This clone has more than one count but fewer than ten. V gene TRBV28 combines with J gene TRBJ1-1; 9 bases are shared with TRBD1. This CDR3 has 15 residues. The germline gives CDR1 MDHEN, CDR2 SYDVKM. The V segment lost 6 bases and the J segment 11 bases; nucleotides outside the gene matches: 16. CDR3 DNA sequence: TGTGCCAGCAGGCCGGGACAGGGACCGGGGGTGATCGCTTTCTTT. Encoded protein: CASRPGQGPGVIAFF.

The V and J genes are TRBV9 and TRBJ1-1, with D uncertain. Trimming stripped 2 bases from V and 0 bases from J, with 8 bases between. This CDR3 is 14 amino acids long. Per germline, CDR1 SGDLS and CDR2 YYNGEE. CDR3 sequence: CASSVRELNTEAFF. CDR3 bases: TGTGCCAGCAGCGTTCGAGAATTGAACACTGAAGCTTTCTTT.

This clone was recorded only once. The J gene is TRBJ1-6, the V gene TRBV5-1, with TRBD1 matching over 8 bases. V lost 3 bases and J lost 7; bases outside the gene matches: 3. Germline values: CDR1 SGHRS, CDR2 YFSETQ. The CDR3 contains 14 residues. The CDR3 coding sequence is TGCGCCAGCAGCTCCGGACAGGGAAATTCACCCCTCCACTTT. Translating gives CASSSGQGNSPLHF.

The genes are TRBV19 and TRBJ1-6; 8 positions agree with TRBD1. The germline gives CDR1 LNHDA, CDR2 SQIVND (reference sequence). The CDR3 length is 14 residues. V was pared by 7 bases and J by 9 bases, with 8 bases of the junction left unmatched. The CDR3 reads CASNAGGLGSPLHF. Here the CDR3 DNA reads TGTGCCAGTAACGCAGGGGGCTTGGGTTCACCCCTCCACTTT. The variable domain in full, with the rest retrieved from reference TRBV19 and TRBJ1-6, is DGGITQSPKYLFRKEGQNVTLSCEQNLNHDAMYWYRQDPGQGLRLIYYSQIVNDFQKGDIAEGYSVSREKKESFPLTVTSAQKNPTAFYLCASNAGGLGSPLHFGNGTRLTVT.

The rearrangement links TRBV15 to TRBJ2-7; 9 bases fit TRBD1. CDR1 LNHNV and CDR2 YYDKDF come from the germline V gene (reference sequence). The V and J ends lost 3 bases and 7 bases, in that order; junction bases with no gene match: 10. The CDR3 has 15 amino acids. This chain's CDR3 is CATSSWGQGPREQYF. The CDR3 region has the DNA TGTGCCACCAGCAGCTGGGGACAGGGACCTCGGGAGCAGTACTTC.

The CDR3 nucleotides read TGTGCCAGCAGTTACGCTTGGACAGGGGGCTACTACGAGCAGTACTTC. Amino acid sequence: CASSYAWTGGYYEQYF. This chain joins TRBV6-5 and TRBJ2-7, with 11 positions matching TRBD1. Looked up from germline, CDR1 is MNHEY and CDR2 is SVGAGI. The CDR3 totals 16 residues. V gave up 2 bases and J gave up 3 bases; unmatched junction bases: 6.

The chain uses TRBV6-2 or TRBV6-3 and TRBJ2-3, with TRBD1 matching over 7 bases. The CDR3 runs to 12 residues. CDR1 is MNHEY, CDR2 SVGEGT, per germline. V lost 5 bases and J lost 9; bases outside the gene matches: 5. The CDR3 loop is CASSEGAWTQYF. For the CDR3, the DNA is TGTGCCAGCAGTGAGGGGGCTTGGACGCAGTATTTT.

The V and J genes are TRBV6-2 or TRBV6-3 and TRBJ1-6; no definite D call. Trimming removed 0 bases at V and 0 bases at J, with 12 bases between. Germline V gene data show CDR1 as MNHEY and CDR2 as SVGEGT. The CDR3 is made up of 18 amino acids. As DNA, the CDR3 is TGTGCCAGCAGTTACTCGAATAGCAGAAGCTCCTATAATTCACCCCTCCACTTT. It yields the protein CASSYSNSRSSYNSPLHF.

In its sample, this clone was seen once. V usage is TRBV5-3 and J usage is TRBJ2-5; TRBD2 agrees at 9 bases. TRBV5-3 is an ORF, with its function uncertain. V lost 1 base, J lost 1 base, and 5 bases stayed unmatched. The CDR3 consists of 16 residues. The CDR3: CARSLSLAGSQETQYF. DNA for the CDR3: TGTGCCAGAAGCTTGTCGCTAGCGGGGAGCCAAGAGACCCAGTACTTC.

This chain connects TRBV19 to TRBJ1-6; D is uncertain. The V gene's germline CDR1 is LNHDA and CDR2 SQIVND (reference sequence). The CDR3 has 13 residues. Trimming removed 5 bases at V and 9 bases at J, with 11 bases between. The CDR3 sequence is CASSAILRSPLHF. For the CDR3, the DNA is TGTGCCAGTAGTGCGATTTTGCGTTCACCCCTCCACTTT.

In this sample, this clone turned up a few times. The genes are TRBV7-9 and TRBJ1-2, with D perhaps matching TRBD1 (5 bases). The CDR3 runs 16 residues. The germline gives CDR1 SEHNR, CDR2 FQNEAQ (reference sequence). Between the trimmed V and J ends, which lost 4 bases and 4 bases, there was a span of 19 bases. CDR3 region: CASSSPKGTGLYGYTF. CDR3 nucleotides: TGTGCCAGCAGCTCCCCCAAGGGGACGGGACTCTATGGCTACACCTTC. Combining the CDR3 with reference TRBV7-9 and TRBJ1-2 gives the whole variable domain DTGVSQNPRHKITKRGQNVTFRCDPISEHNRLYWYRQTLGQGPEFLTYFQNEAQLEKSRLLSDRFSAERPKGSFSTLEIQRTEQGDSAMYLCASSSPKGTGLYGYTFGSGTRLTVV.

The chain employs TRBV24-1 and TRBJ2-5, with TRBD1 matching 7 bases. The germline CDR1 and CDR2 sequences are KGHDR and SFDVKD. With V trimmed by 8 bases and J by 3 bases, 8 bases remained unmatched. This CDR3 has 14 residues. CDR3 protein: CATTTTGDEETQYF. The CDR3 DNA reads as TGTGCCACCACAACCACAGGGGATGAAGAGACCCAGTACTTC.